What follows are 4 T cell receptor beta chains derived from one specimen sequenced in a study of T cell responses to AZD1222 COVID-19 vaccine. Clones were sequenced by immunoSEQ multiplex PCR, and TCRdb holds only the in-frame ones, with some missing. The sample contains around 71,000 clones, over 70% of which appear only once. This sample comprised peripheral blood, obtained 28 days after the second AZD1222 dose. The receptors shown here come from an adult who received the AZD1222 COVID-19 vaccine.

The chain is built from TRBV6-5 and TRBJ1-1; no firm D call. The V end was cut by 2 bases, the J end by 1 base, with 8 bases between. The germline gives CDR1 MNHEY, CDR2 SVGAGI. The CDR3 runs to 14 residues. The CDR3 is CASSYVGGNTEAFF. For the CDR3, the DNA is TGTGCCAGCAGTTACGTTGGCGGGAACACTGAAGCTTTCTTT.

The rearrangement links TRBV4-1 to TRBJ1-6; D is possibly TRBD1 (5 bases). The CDR3 consists of 15 residues. The V gene's germline CDR1 is MGHRA and CDR2 YSYEKL. Trimming cost V 4 bases and J 5 bases, with 12 bases left between them. CDR3 nucleotides: TGCGCCAGCAGCCCCGGGACGGCGGATAATTCACCCCTCCACTTT. Protein sequence: CASSPGTADNSPLHF.

V usage is TRBV19 and J usage is TRBJ2-7, with a possible D match to TRBD2 (7 bases). Germline V gene data show CDR1 as LNHDA and CDR2 as SQIVND (reference sequence). The CDR3 sequence is 15 residues long. Trimming removed 6 bases from V and 6 bases from J, with 21 bases in between. CDR3 protein: CASSSGTPGVIEQYF. The CDR3 DNA reads TGTGCCAGTAGCAGCGGGACACCCGGGGTTATCGAGCAGTACTTC.

This rearrangement joins TRBV2 to TRBJ2-3, with D possibly TRBD2 on 5 matching bases. Germline CDR1 and CDR2: SNHLY and FYNNEI. The CDR3 totals 12 residues. V was shortened by 11 bases and J by 8 bases, with 17 bases between the two germline ends. The CDR3 region is CAGVTTLSTQYF. The CDR3, as DNA: TGTGCCGGAGTGACTACTCTAAGTACGCAGTATTTT.